The 32 T cell receptor beta chains below all came from one sample that was sequenced in a study of cytomegalovirus exposure and HLA in healthy donors. TCRdb's table, derived via immunoSEQ multiplex PCR, lists solely in-frame clones and lacks some. The sample records some 270,000 clones, about 86% being singletons. The sequenced sample was PBMCs. The receptors were gathered from a young woman in good health and CMV-seronegative.

The chain couples TRBV5-1 to TRBJ1-2; TRBD1 matches at 9 bases. Germline CDR1 and CDR2: SGHRS and YFSETQ. J lost 4 bases, V lost 4 bases, and 5 bases had no gene match. The CDR3 is 14 residues long. CDR3 loop: CASSRDRETYGYTF. The DNA of the CDR3 is TGCGCCAGCAGCCGGGACAGGGAAACCTATGGCTACACCTTC.

This rearrangement joins TRBV10-2 to TRBJ1-1, with a weak D call TRBD1 (6 bases). Trimming shortened V by 8 bases and J by 1 base, and 17 bases separated the two germline ends. The CDR3 is 15 residues long. CDR1 and CDR2 (germline): WSHSY, SAAADI. The CDR3 region has the DNA TGCGCCAGCGGTTTGGGAGGGGGTGCGAACACTGAAGCTTTCTTT. Encoded protein: CASGLGGGANTEAFF.

The chain has TRBV5-1 and TRBJ2-1, with TRBD2 matching over 9 bases. Germline-derived CDR1 and CDR2 are SGHRS and YFSETQ. Trimming cost V 0 bases and J 12 bases; bases outside gene matches: 13. The CDR3 runs to 16 residues. CDR3 DNA sequence: TGCGCCAGCAGCTTGGCCAAGACTAGCGGAGGGACTGGGCAGTTCTTC. It yields the protein CASSLAKTSGGTGQFF.

This chain connects TRBV29-1 to TRBJ2-1; TRBD1 aligns across 11 bases. Germline CDR1 SQVTM, CDR2 ANQGSEA. V was pared by 8 bases and J by 9 bases, with 9 bases of the junction left unmatched. The CDR3 loop spans 13 amino acids. CDR3 nucleotide sequence: TGCAGCTTAGGACAGGGGGCATGGGGTGAGCAGTTCTTC. The encoded protein is CSLGQGAWGEQFF.

J is TRBJ2-1 and V is TRBV29-1; no definite D call. The length of the CDR3 is 12 residues. Germline CDR1 SQVTM, CDR2 ANQGSEA. Trimming removed 0 bases at V and 7 bases at J, with 7 bases between. The CDR3 nucleotides are TGCAGCGTTGAAGATTTCGCGAATGAGCAGTTCTTC. Translating it yields CSVEDFANEQFF.

This chain links TRBV4-3 with TRBJ2-5; D is ambiguous. Germline V gene data show CDR1 as LGHNA and CDR2 as YSLEER. V lost 4 bases and J lost 2, with 8 bases in between. The CDR3 runs 13 residues. As DNA, the CDR3 is TGCGCCAGCAGCCCCCAAGCGCAAGAGACCCAGTACTTC. It is translated as CASSPQAQETQYF.

This clone was seen a handful of times. A junction boundary mismatches the germline segment, possibly from a read error. The chain employs TRBV5-4 and TRBJ2-7; D remains ambiguous. Germline V lookup: CDR1 SGHNT, CDR2 YYREEE (reference sequence). The CDR3 extends over 11 amino acids. The CDR3 bases are TGTGCCAGCAGCCTAGATCGCGGCCTCAGCTTC. Amino acids: CASSLDRGLSF. The full variable domain, in which reference TRBV5-4 and TRBJ2-7 provide the parts outside the CDR3, is ETGVTQSPTHLIKTRGQQVTLRCSSQSGHNTVSWYQQALGQGPQFIFQYYREEENGRGNFPPRFSGLQFPNYSSELNVNALELDDSALYLCASSLDRGLSFGPGTRLTVT.

This rearrangement joins TRBV4-1 to TRBJ2-7, with 10 bases fitting TRBD2. With 1 base clipped from V and 2 bases from J, the junction kept 2 bases outside the gene matches. Germline CDR1 is MGHRA and CDR2 is YSYEKL. The CDR3 is 15 residues long. Written as DNA, the CDR3 is TGCGCCAGCAGCCAAGGGACTAGCGGCCCCTACGAGCAGTACTTC. Its translation: CASSQGTSGPYEQYF.

The chain is built from TRBV11-3 and TRBJ2-1, with 11 bases identical to TRBD2. The CDR3 has 15 residues. V lost 1 base to trimming and J lost 8 bases; unmatched junction nucleotides: 4. The germline CDR1 and CDR2 sequences are SGHNT and YENEEA. Here the CDR3 DNA reads TGTGCCAGCAGCTTAGGACTAGCGGGATTTGATGAGCAGTTCTTC. This codes for CASSLGLAGFDEQFF.

The rearrangement links TRBV6-5 to TRBJ2-7; TRBD2 aligns across 10 bases. The length of the CDR3 is 15 residues. Looked up from germline, CDR1 is MNHEY and CDR2 is SVGAGI. Unmatched junction bases numbered 3, after V lost 2 bases and J lost 2 bases. CDR3 loop: CASSYQSGGAYEQYF. The CDR3, as DNA: TGTGCCAGCAGTTACCAAAGCGGGGGGGCCTACGAGCAGTACTTC.

This rearrangement joins TRBV11-2 to TRBJ1-1; no clear D gene. The CDR3 extends over 15 amino acids. V dropped 5 bases and J dropped 8 bases, with 21 bases sitting between them. Germline V CDR1 and CDR2: SGHAT, FQNNGV. CDR3: CASSLIRGRRAEAFF. CDR3 nucleotides: TGTGCCAGCAGCCTGATTCGAGGGAGACGGGCCGAAGCTTTCTTT. Based on the CDR3 plus reference TRBV11-2 and TRBJ1-1, the full variable domain is EAGVAQSPRYKIIEKRQSVAFWCNPISGHATLYWYQQILGQGPKLLIQFQNNGVVDDSQLPKDRFSAERLKGVDSTLKIQPAKLEDSAVYLCASSLIRGRRAEAFFGQGTRLTVV.

In this sample, this clone turned up a few times. Other DNA sequences in the sample encode the same CDR3. This rearrangement joins TRBV5-1 to TRBJ1-3; 7 positions agree with TRBD1. The CDR3 is 13 amino acids. CDR1 and CDR2 (germline): SGHRS, YFSETQ. V lost 0 bases to trimming and J lost 7 bases; unmatched junction nucleotides: 1. The CDR3 nucleotides read TGCGCCAGCAGCTTGGGAGGGGGCAACACCATATATTTT. Amino acid sequence: CASSLGGGNTIYF. The full variable domain, its missing parts supplied by reference TRBV5-1 and TRBJ1-3, is KAGVTQTPRYLIKTRGQQVTLSCSPISGHRSVSWYQQTPGQGLQFLFEYFSETQRNKGNFPGRFSGRQFSNSRSEMNVSTLELGDSALYLCASSLGGGNTIYFGEGSWLTVV.

This clone is a singleton in its sample. This sequence joins TRBV30 and TRBJ1-5, with 9 bases identical to TRBD1. The CDR3 is 15 amino acids. V lost 2 bases, J lost 3 bases, and 5 bases stayed unmatched. Looked up from germline, CDR1 is GTSNPN and CDR2 is SVGIG (reference sequence). CDR3 DNA sequence: TGTGCCTGGAGTCCAGGACAGGGGCACAATCAGCCCCAGCATTTT. Translating gives CAWSPGQGHNQPQHF.

This clone was seen a single time. The V call is TRBV6-1, the J call TRBJ1-5; no definite D call. The CDR3 totals 13 residues. Trimming removed 4 bases from V and 5 bases from J, with 9 bases in between. Germline CDR1 and CDR2: MNHNS and SASEGT. The CDR3 region has the DNA TGTGCCAGCAGTGGGACGCGGGATCAGCCCCAGCATTTT. It codes for CASSGTRDQPQHF.

The V call is TRBV11-3, the J call TRBJ2-2; 11 nucleotides match TRBD2. After removal of 5 bases from V and 5 bases from J, the junction contained 4 bases not matched to a gene. CDR3 length: 15 residues. Germline lookup yields CDR1 SGHNT and CDR2 YENEEA. The CDR3 DNA sequence: TGTGCCAGCAGCCAACTAGCGGGAGAAACCGGGGAGCTGTTTTTT. Protein sequence: CASSQLAGETGELFF.

The chain is built from TRBV6-5 and TRBJ1-1; tentative D call: TRBD1 (6 bases). Deletions cut 6 bases from V and 4 bases from J, with 18 bases between. From germline, CDR1 is MNHEY and CDR2 SVGAGI. The CDR3 sequence is 15 residues long. In DNA, the CDR3 is TGTGCCAGCAGCCGAACCCTACAGGGCCCCACTGAAGCTTTCTTT. This sequence encodes CASSRTLQGPTEAFF.

Only one count was recorded for this clone. V is TRBV5-1 and J is TRBJ1-2; D is unresolved. The CDR3 runs to 15 residues. The germline gives CDR1 SGHRS, CDR2 YFSETQ. V dropped 0 bases and J dropped 3 bases, with 12 bases sitting between them. CDR3 DNA: TGCGCCAGCAGCTTGGTTGCAGGCTCCCACTATGGCTACACCTTC. It is translated as CASSLVAGSHYGYTF.

The V gene is TRBV5-1, the J gene TRBJ1-1, with D maybe TRBD1 (6 bases). CDR3 length: 15 amino acids. Germline V CDR1 and CDR2: SGHRS, YFSETQ. Deletions cut 0 bases from V and 6 bases from J, with 15 bases between. The CDR3 DNA reads TGCGCCAGCAGCTTGGCCGGGGGGGCGCTCCCTGAAGCTTTCTTT. Amino acids: CASSLAGGALPEAFF.

The chain links TRBV28 to TRBJ2-1; D is possibly TRBD1 (6 bases). V was pared by 6 bases and J by 5 bases, with 11 bases between. From germline, CDR1 is MDHEN and CDR2 SYDVKM. The CDR3 sequence is 13 residues long. The CDR3 bases are TGTGCCAGCAGCGCCGGACAGCACAATGAGCAGTTCTTC. It codes for CASSAGQHNEQFF.

The chain recombines TRBV5-1 with TRBJ2-5; 7 positions agree with TRBD1. V dropped 0 bases and J dropped 3; count of bases not matched to a gene: 5. CDR1 is SGHRS and CDR2 is YFSETQ in the germline V gene. CDR3 length equals 15 residues. CDR3 nucleotides: TGCGCCAGCAGCTTGGGACAGGGCCAGAAAGAGACCCAGTACTTC. Translating it yields CASSLGQGQKETQYF.

The chain joins TRBV6-1 to TRBJ1-5; 9 nucleotides agree with TRBD1. Looked up from germline, CDR1 is MNHNS and CDR2 is SASEGT. The CDR3 has 15 amino acids. The trim removed 4 bases at V and 6 bases at J, leaving 7 bases unmatched. The CDR3 nucleotides read TGTGCCAGCAGTGGTCGACAGGGGGGTCCTCAGCCCCAGCATTTT. It specifies CASSGRQGGPQPQHF.

The chain combines TRBV28 with TRBJ1-2, with D unresolved. V was clipped by 5 bases and J by 1 base, with 14 bases between them. CDR3 size: 15 residues. Germline loops: CDR1 MDHEN, CDR2 SYDVKM. The CDR3 sequence is CASSPPPAVNYGYTF. CDR3 sequence (DNA): TGTGCCAGCAGTCCCCCCCCTGCGGTTAACTATGGCTACACCTTC.

The rearrangement links TRBV5-6 to TRBJ1-5; D gene uncertain. The CDR3 sequence is 15 residues long. Between the trimmed V and J ends, which lost 4 bases and 4 bases, there was a span of 15 bases. CDR1 SGHDT and CDR2 YYEEEE come from the germline V gene. Here the CDR3 reads CASSPASSGNQPQHF. DNA for the CDR3: TGTGCCAGCAGCCCGGCCAGTAGCGGGAATCAGCCCCAGCATTTT.

The chain uses TRBV29-1 and TRBJ2-5; D might be TRBD1 (6 bases). The CDR3 totals 12 residues. Trimming took off 3 bases at V and 4 bases at J, with 9 bases between the two ends. Germline values: CDR1 SQVTM, CDR2 ANQGSEA. Written as DNA, the CDR3 is TGCAGCGTTGACAGGGGACCAGAGACCCAGTACTTC. This codes for CSVDRGPETQYF.

The chain uses TRBV7-6 and TRBJ1-1, with TRBD1 as a possible D gene (6 bases). Trimming removed 5 bases at V and 4 bases at J, with 11 bases between. The germline CDR1 and CDR2 sequences are SGHVS and FNYEAQ. CDR3 length: 13 amino acids. The CDR3 DNA sequence: TGTGCCAGCAGCCACTCCAGGGGCACTGAAGCTTTCTTT. Amino acid sequence: CASSHSRGTEAFF. Full variable domain (missing parts from reference TRBV7-6 and TRBJ1-1): GAGVSQSPRYKVTKRGQDVALRCDPISGHVSLYWYRQALGQGPEFLTYFNYEAQQDKSGLPNDRFSAERPEGSISTLTIQRTEQRDSAMYRCASSHSRGTEAFFGQGTRLTVV.

For the CDR3, the DNA is TGCGCCAGCAGCTTGGGGGGCAACGATGGCTACACCTTC. This sequence encodes CASSLGGNDGYTF. This rearrangement joins TRBV5-1 to TRBJ1-2; D is perhaps TRBD1 (5 bases). CDR1 and CDR2 from the germline V gene are SGHRS and YFSETQ. The CDR3 consists of 13 residues. V was trimmed by 0 bases and J by 6 bases, leaving 9 bases between them.

This chain joins TRBV6-5 and TRBJ2-7, with D uncertain. Germline-derived CDR1 and CDR2 are MNHEY and SVGAGI. The CDR3 has 15 amino acids. Trimming stripped 3 bases from V and 1 base from J, with 13 bases between. The CDR3 is CASSYPGSSSYEQYF. The CDR3 coding sequence is TGTGCCAGCAGTTATCCCGGGTCTTCATCCTACGAGCAGTACTTC.

The rearrangement joins TRBV4-3 to TRBJ1-2; the D is unclear. V dropped 0 bases and J dropped 7 bases, with 9 bases sitting between them. Germline V gene lookup returns CDR1 LGHNA and CDR2 YSLEER. CDR3 length: 13 amino acids. The CDR3: CASSQETRGGYTF. The CDR3 bases are TGCGCCAGCAGCCAAGAAACGCGGGGTGGCTACACCTTC.

This clone was counted once. The chain joins TRBV28 to TRBJ2-7; tentatively, D is TRBD1 (5 bases). Trimming stripped 5 bases from V and 1 base from J, with 9 bases between. This CDR3 is 13 amino acids long. CDR1 and CDR2 from the germline V gene are MDHEN and SYDVKM. The CDR3 region is CASSVDTSYEQYF. DNA for the CDR3: TGTGCCAGCAGTGTGGACACTTCCTACGAGCAGTACTTC. Full variable domain (remainder filled in from reference TRBV28 and TRBJ2-7): DVKVTQSSRYLVKRTGEKVFLECVQDMDHENMFWYRQDPGLGLRLIYFSYDVKMKEKGDIPEGYSVSREKKERFSLILESASTNQTSMYLCASSVDTSYEQYFGPGTRLTVT.

The rearrangement links TRBV6-5 to TRBJ2-2; D is undetermined. This CDR3 spans 14 amino acids. V lost 5 bases, J lost 5 bases, and 12 bases lay in between. Germline lookup yields CDR1 MNHEY and CDR2 SVGAGI. The DNA of the CDR3 is TGTGCCAGCAGTACTCTCAAAGTAACCGGGGAGCTGTTTTTT. Amino acids: CASSTLKVTGELFF.

This clone was seen only a few times. The V gene is TRBV14, the J gene TRBJ2-3; the match to TRBD2 covers 8 bases. The CDR3 consists of 15 residues. V gave up 3 bases and J gave up 1 base; unmatched junction bases: 3. CDR1 SGHDN and CDR2 FVKESK come from the germline V gene. The CDR3 DNA reads TGTGCCAGCAGCCAGGAACTAGCGGGCACAGATACGCAGTATTTT. Encoded protein: CASSQELAGTDTQYF.

The V and J genes are TRBV7-2 and TRBJ1-2, with 7 bases lining up with TRBD1. Losses at the gene ends were 7 bases for V and 5 bases for J; bases not matched to a gene: 10. This CDR3 contains 14 residues. Germline-derived CDR1 and CDR2 are SGHTA and FQGNSA. CDR3 protein: CASNPMGQPYGYTF. CDR3 nucleotide sequence: TGTGCCAGCAACCCGATGGGACAGCCGTATGGCTACACCTTC.